This T cell receptor beta chain emerged from a study of T cells after somatic rescue of genetic block. The germline V gene has CDR1 MNHNS and CDR2 SASEGT. The CDR3 extends over 15 amino acids. The V end lost 4 bases, the J end lost 1 base, and 8 bases lay between the germline ends. Clones were sequenced by immunoSEQ multiplex PCR, and TCRdb holds only the in-frame ones, with some missing. This table has tens of thousands of clones, roughly 88% appearing once. This chain joins TRBV6-1 and TRBJ2-6; D uncertain. Sequencing was performed on peripheral blood mononuclear cells (PBMCs). This clonotype originated in a man aged 30-40 years. The CDR3, as DNA: TGTGCCAGCAGTGTTGACCCGTCTGGGGCCAACGTCCTGACTTTC. This encodes CASSVDPSGANVLTF.